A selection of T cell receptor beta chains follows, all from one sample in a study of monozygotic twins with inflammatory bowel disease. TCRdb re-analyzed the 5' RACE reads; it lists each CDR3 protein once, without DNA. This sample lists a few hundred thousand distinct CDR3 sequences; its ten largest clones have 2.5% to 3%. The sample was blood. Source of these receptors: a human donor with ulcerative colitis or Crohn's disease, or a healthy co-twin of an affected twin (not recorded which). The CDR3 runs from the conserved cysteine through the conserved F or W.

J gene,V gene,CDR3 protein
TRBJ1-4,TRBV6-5,CASSYSTRSNEKLFF
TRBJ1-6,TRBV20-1,CSASSGQMGYNSPLHF
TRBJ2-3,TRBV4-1,CASGPYRISGGGLDTQYF
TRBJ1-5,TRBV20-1,CSAREWGVGLNQPQHF
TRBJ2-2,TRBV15,CATSRDIRPRPNTGELFF
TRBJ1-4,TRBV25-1,CASSEPGTINEKLFF
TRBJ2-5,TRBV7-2,CASSLDRVYETQYF
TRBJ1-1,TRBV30,CLADRVNTEAFF
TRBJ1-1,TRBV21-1,CASSKKGLNTEAFF
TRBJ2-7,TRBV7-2,CASSLGGAVAYEQYF
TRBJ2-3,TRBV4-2,CASSQDFDRGQRDTQYF
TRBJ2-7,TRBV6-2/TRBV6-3,CASSYLGHNYEQYF
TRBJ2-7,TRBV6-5,CASSYGPSYDQYF
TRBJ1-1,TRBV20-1,CSAPSRDGGGSEAFF
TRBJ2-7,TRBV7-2,CASSLAYSTSYEQYF
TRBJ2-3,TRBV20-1,CSARDPSSAADTQYF
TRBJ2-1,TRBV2,CASTIQRGTNEQFF
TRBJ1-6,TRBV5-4,CASSLASNSPLRF
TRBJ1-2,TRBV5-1,CASSFGEERSPANTF
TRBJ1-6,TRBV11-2,CASSLGQGGNSPLHF
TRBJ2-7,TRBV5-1,CASSSATDYEQYF
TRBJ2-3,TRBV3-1,CASSQGPGQGDTQYF
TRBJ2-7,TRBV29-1,CSVEGPGGDTYEQYF
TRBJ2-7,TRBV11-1,CASSFSRSSYEQYF
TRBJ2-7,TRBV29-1,CSVRKGPYEQYF
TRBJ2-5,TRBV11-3,CASSPGTDHQETQYF
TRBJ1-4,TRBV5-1,CASSLGDTRDEKLLF
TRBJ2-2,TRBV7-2,CASSYPGTVNTGELFF
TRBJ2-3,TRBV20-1,CSARSLAGNTDTQYF
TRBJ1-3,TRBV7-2,CASSLGGASSSGNTIYF
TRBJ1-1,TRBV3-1,CASSYLGRELSEAFF
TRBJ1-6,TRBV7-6,CASSAGKGNSPLHF
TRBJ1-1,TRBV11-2,CASSIIMGGTEAFF
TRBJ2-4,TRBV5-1,CASSFHPADRDINIQYF
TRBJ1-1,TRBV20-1,CSATDRVGNTEAFF
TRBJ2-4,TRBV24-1,CATSDPRTGQNIQYF
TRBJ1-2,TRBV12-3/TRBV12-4,CASSLNRGGYTF
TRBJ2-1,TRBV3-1,CASSQMTRGGEQFF
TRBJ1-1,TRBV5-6,CASSYGNTEAFF
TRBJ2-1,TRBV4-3,CASSQFQGGGGEQFF
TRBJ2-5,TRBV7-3,CASSLGFTLAQETQYF
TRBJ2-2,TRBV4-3,CASSQEAGWNTGELFF
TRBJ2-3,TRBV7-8,CASSLRGGRDVDTQYF
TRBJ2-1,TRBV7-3,CASSTSSGGLNEQFF
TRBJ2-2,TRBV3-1,CASSRLGGELFF
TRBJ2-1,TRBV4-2,CASSQEKLSYNEQFF
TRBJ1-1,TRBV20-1,CSANPTTTPVFEAFF
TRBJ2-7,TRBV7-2,CASSAPGGVSYEQYF
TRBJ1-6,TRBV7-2,CASSLGSRPLHF
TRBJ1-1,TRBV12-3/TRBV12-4,CASTGIQSRKNTEAFF
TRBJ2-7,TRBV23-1,CASSQGTSVHEQYF
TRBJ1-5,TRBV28,CASSFMVGHSNQPQHF
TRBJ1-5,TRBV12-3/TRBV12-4,CASSLNGGGPRSNSNQPQHF
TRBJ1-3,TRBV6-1,CASSEYLLGMSGNTIYF
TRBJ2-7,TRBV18,CASSPTSGEYEQYF
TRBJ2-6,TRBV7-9,CASEGSGANVLTF
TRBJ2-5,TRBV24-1,CATSDDPGGETQYF
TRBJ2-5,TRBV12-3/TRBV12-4,CASSSGLARQTQYF
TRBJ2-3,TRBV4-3,CASSLSGGARYPDTQYF
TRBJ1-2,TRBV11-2,CASSLDLPTVHGYTF